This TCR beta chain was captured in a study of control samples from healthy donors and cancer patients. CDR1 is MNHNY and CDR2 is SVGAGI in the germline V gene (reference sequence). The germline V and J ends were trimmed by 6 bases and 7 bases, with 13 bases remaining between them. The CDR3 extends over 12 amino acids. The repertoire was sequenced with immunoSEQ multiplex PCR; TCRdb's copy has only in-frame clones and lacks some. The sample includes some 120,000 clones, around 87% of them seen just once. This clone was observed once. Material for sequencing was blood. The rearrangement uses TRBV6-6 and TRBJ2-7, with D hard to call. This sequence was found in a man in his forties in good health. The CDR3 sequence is CASSRTVIEQYF. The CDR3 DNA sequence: TGTGCCAGCAGCCGCACCGTGATTGAGCAGTACTTC.